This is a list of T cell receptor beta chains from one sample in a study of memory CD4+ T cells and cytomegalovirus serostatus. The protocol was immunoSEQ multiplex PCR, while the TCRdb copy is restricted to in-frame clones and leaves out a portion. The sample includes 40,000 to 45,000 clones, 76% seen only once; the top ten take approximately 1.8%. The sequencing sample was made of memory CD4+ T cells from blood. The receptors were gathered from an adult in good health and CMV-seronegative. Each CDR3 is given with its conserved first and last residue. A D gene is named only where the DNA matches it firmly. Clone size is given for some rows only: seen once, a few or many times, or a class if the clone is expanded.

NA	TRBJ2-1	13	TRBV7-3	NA	CASSKGTPREQFF	TGTGCCAGCAGCAAGGGGACGCCGCGTGAGCAGTTCTTC
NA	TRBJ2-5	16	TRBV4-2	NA	CASSQGSGRAQETQYF	TGTGCCAGCAGCCAAGGTTCAGGCAGAGCGCAAGAGACCCAGTACTTC
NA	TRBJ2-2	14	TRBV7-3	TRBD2	CASSSSGNTGELFF	TGTGCCAGCAGCTCTAGCGGTAACACCGGGGAGCTGTTTTTT
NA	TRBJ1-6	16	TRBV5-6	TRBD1	CASRQGRSSYNSPLHF	TGTGCCAGCAGACAGGGGAGAAGCTCCTATAATTCACCCCTCCACTTT
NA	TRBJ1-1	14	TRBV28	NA	CASRDYRANTEAFF	TGTGCCAGCAGAGATTACAGGGCGAACACTGAAGCTTTCTTT
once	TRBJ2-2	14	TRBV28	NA	CASTQDGYTGELFF	TGTGCCAGCACGCAAGACGGATACACCGGGGAGCTGTTTTTT
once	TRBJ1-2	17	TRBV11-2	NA	CASSHPGRPTLNYGYTF	TGTGCCAGCAGCCACCCGGGACGGCCTACACTTAACTATGGCTACACCTTC
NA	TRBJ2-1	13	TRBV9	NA	CASSVTGYNEQFF	TGTGCCAGCAGCGTCACAGGTTACAATGAGCAGTTCTTC
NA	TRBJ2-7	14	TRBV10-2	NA	CASSESPGIDEQYF	TGCGCCAGCAGTGAGTCCCCCGGAATCGACGAGCAGTACTTC
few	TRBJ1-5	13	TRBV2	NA	CASSEGSNQPQHF	TGTGCCAGCAGTGAAGGTAGCAATCAGCCCCAGCATTTT
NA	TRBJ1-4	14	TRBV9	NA	CASSLGVTNEKLFF	TGTGCCAGCAGCTTGGGTGTTACTAATGAAAAACTGTTTTTT
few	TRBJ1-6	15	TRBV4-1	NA	CASSQDGGLNSPLHF	TGCGCCAGCAGCCAAGATGGGGGGTTGAATTCACCCCTCCACTTT
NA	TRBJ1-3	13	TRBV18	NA	CASSLGSGNTIYF	TGTGCCAGCTCACTGGGCTCTGGAAACACCATATATTTT
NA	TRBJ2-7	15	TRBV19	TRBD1	CASSNGQGPPDEQYF	TGTGCCAGTAGTAATGGACAGGGGCCTCCCGACGAGCAGTACTTC
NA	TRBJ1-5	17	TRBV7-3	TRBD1	CASSSRTGRLANQPQHF	TGTGCCAGCAGCTCACGGACAGGAAGGTTAGCAAATCAGCCCCAGCATTTT
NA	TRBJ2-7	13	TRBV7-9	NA	CASSFSQLGEQYF	TGTGCCAGCAGCTTCTCCCAACTCGGCGAGCAGTACTTC
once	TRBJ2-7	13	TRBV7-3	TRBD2	CASSLTPSGDKYF	TGTGCCAGCAGCTTAACGCCGAGCGGGGATAAGTACTTC
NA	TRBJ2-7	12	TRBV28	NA	CASSSNWYEQYF	TGTGCCAGCAGTTCGAATTGGTACGAGCAGTACTTC
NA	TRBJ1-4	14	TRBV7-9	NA	CASSGGALNEKLFF	TGTGCCAGCAGTGGGGGGGCCCTTAATGAAAAACTGTTTTTT
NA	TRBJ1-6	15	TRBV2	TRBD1	CASSGLQGGRSPLHF	TGTGCCAGCAGCGGACTACAGGGGGGTCGGTCACCCCTCCACTTT
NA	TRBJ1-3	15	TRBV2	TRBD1	CASSRTGFSGNTIYF	TGTGCCAGCAGCAGGACAGGCTTCTCTGGAAACACCATATATTTT
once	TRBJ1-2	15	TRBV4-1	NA	CASSQDTTRIYGYTF	TGCGCCAGCAGCCAAGATACCACCCGAATCTATGGCTACACCTTC
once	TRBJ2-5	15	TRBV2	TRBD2	CASSERRGEGETQYF	TGTGCCAGCAGTGAACGACGGGGGGAAGGGGAGACCCAGTACTTC
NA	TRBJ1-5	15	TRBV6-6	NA	CASSYWDMGNQPQHF	TGTGCCAGCAGTTACTGGGACATGGGGAATCAGCCCCAGCATTTT
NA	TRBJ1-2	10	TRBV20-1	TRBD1	CSAQGGGYTF	TGCAGTGCCCAGGGGGGTGGCTACACCTTC